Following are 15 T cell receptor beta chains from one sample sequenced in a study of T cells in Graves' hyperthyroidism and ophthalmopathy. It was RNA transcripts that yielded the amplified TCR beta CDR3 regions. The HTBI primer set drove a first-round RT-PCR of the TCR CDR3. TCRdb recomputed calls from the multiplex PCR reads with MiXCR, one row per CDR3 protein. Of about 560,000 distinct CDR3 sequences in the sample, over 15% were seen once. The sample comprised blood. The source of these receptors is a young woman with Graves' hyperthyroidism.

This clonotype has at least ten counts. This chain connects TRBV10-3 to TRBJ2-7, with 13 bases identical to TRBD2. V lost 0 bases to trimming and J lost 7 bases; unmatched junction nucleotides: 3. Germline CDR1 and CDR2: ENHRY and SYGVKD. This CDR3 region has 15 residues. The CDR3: CAISESGLAGEEQYF. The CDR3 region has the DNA TGTGCCATCAGTGAGTCAGGACTAGCGGGAGAAGAGCAGTACTTC.

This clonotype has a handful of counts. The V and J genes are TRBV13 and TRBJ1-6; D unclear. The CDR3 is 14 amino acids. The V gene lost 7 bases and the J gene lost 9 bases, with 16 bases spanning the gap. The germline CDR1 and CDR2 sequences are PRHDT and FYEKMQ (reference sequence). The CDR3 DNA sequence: TGTGCCAGCACCATCCGAGGCGATATTTCACCCCTCCACTTT. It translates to CASTIRGDISPLHF.

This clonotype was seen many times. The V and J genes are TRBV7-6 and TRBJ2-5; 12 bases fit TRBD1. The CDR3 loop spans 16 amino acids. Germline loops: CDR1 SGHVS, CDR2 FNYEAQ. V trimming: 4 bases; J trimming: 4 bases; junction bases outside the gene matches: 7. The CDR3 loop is CASSSTGTGGGETQYF. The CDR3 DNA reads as TGTGCCAGCAGCTCTACCGGGACAGGGGGCGGAGAGACCCAGTACTTC.

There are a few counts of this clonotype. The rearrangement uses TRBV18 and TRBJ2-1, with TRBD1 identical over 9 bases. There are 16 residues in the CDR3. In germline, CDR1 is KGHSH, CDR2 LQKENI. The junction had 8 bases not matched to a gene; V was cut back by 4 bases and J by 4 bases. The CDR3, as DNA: TGTGCCAGCTCACGGACCGGGGACAGGGTATACAATGAGCAGTTCTTC. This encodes CASSRTGDRVYNEQFF.

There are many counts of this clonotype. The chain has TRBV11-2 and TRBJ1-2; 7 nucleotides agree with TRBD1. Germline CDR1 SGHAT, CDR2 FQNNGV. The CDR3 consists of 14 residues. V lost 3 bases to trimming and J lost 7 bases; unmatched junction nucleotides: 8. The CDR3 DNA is TGTGCCAGCAGCTTCGACAGGGTGACGGGTGGCTACACCTTC. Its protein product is CASSFDRVTGGYTF.

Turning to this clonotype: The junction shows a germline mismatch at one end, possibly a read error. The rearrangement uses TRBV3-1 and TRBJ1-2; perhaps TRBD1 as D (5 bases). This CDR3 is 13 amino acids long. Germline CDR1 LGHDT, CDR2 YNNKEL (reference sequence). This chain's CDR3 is CAGSQALGGGYTF. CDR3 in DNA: TGTGCCGGCAGCCAAGCTCTCGGGGGAGGCTACACCTTC.

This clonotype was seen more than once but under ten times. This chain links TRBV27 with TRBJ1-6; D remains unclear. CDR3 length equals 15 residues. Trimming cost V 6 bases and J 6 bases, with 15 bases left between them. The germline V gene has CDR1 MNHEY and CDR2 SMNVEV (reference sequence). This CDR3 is CASSLLASLNSPLHF. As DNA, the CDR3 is TGTGCCAGCAGCCTTCTGGCCAGCCTTAATTCACCCCTCCACTTT.

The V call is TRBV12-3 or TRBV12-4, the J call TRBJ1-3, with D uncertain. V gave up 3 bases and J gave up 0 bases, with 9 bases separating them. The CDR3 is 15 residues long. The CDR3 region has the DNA TGTGCCAGCAGTTTGGGTGGGAACTCTGGAAACACCATATATTTT. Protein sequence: CASSLGGNSGNTIYF.

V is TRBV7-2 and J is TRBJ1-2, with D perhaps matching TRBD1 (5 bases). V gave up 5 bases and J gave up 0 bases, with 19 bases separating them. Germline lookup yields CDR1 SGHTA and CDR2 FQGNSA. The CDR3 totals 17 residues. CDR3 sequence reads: CASSPPRGEEANYGYTF. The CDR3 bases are TGTGCCAGCAGCCCCCCTCGGGGGGAAGAAGCTAACTATGGCTACACCTTC.

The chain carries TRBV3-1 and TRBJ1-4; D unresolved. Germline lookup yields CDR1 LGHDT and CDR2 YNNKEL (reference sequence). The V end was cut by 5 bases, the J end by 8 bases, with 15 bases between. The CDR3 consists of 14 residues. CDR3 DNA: TGTGCCAGCAGCTTGACATTGAAGAACGAAAAACTGTTTTTT. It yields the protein CASSLTLKNEKLFF.

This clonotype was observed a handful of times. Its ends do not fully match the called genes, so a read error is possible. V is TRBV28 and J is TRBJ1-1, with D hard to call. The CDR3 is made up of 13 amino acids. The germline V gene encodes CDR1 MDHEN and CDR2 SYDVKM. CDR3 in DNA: TGTACCAGCCGGCTGGTGGGGTACACTGAAGCTTTCTTT. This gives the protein CTSRLVGYTEAFF.

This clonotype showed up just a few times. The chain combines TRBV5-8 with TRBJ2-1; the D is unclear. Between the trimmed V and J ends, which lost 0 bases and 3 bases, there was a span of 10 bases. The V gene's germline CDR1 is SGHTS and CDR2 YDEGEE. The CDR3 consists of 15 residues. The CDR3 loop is CASSLEQTIYNEQFF. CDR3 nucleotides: TGTGCCAGCAGCTTGGAGCAGACCATCTACAATGAGCAGTTCTTC.

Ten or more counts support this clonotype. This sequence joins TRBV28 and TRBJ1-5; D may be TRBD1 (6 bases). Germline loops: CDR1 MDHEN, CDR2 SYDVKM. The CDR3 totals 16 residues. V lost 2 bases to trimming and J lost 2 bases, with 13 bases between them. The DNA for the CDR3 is TGTGCCAGCAGTTTAACGCAGGGGCAGGGCAATCAGCCCCAGCATTTT. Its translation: CASSLTQGQGNQPQHF. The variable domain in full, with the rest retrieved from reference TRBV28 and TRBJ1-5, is DVKVTQSSRYLVKRTGEKVFLECVQDMDHENMFWYRQDPGLGLRLIYFSYDVKMKEKGDIPEGYSVSREKKERFSLILESASTNQTSMYLCASSLTQGQGNQPQHFGDGTRLSIL.

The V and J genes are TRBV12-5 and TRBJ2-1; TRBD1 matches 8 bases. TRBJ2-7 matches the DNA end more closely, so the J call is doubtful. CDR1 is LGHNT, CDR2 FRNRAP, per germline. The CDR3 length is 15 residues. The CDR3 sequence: CASGAGTGLGNEQYF. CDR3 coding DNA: TGTGCTAGTGGAGCCGGGACAGGTTTGGGGAATGAGCAGTACTTC.

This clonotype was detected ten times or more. The CDR3 protein is CAISGLRTSGGRIQETQYF. In nucleotides, the CDR3 is TGTGCCATCAGTGGACTTAGGACTAGCGGGGGACGAATACAAGAGACCCAGTACTTC. V gene TRBV10-3 combines with J gene TRBJ2-5, with 13 bases that match TRBD2. V was pared by 4 bases and J by 2 bases, with 13 bases of the junction left unmatched. In germline, CDR1 is ENHRY, CDR2 SYGVKD. The length of the CDR3 is 19 residues.